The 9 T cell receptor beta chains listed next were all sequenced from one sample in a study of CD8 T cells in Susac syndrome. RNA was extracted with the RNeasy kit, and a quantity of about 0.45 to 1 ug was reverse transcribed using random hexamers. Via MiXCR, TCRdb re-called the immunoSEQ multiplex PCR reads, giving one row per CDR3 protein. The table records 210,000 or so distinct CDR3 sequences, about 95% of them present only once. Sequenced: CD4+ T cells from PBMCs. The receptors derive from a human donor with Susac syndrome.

The CDR3 coding sequence is TGCGCCAGCAGCTTCTCCGGGGACCAAGAGACCCAGTACTTC. Translated, it gives CASSFSGDQETQYF. V gene TRBV5-1 combines with J gene TRBJ2-5, with TRBD2 as a possible D gene (5 bases). CDR3 length: 14 residues. CDR1 SGHRS and CDR2 YFSETQ come from the germline V gene. The ends were cut back, 2 bases at V and 0 bases at J, with 8 bases in the middle. The entire variable domain, with the rest obtained from reference TRBV5-1 and TRBJ2-5, is as follows: KAGVTQTPRYLIKTRGQQVTLSCSPISGHRSVSWYQQTPGQGLQFLFEYFSETQRNKGNFPGRFSGRQFSNSRSEMNVSTLELGDSALYLCASSFSGDQETQYFGPGTRLLVL.

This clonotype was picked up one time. The CDR3 DNA sequence: TGTGCCATCAGTGAGTCGGAGGGGAGCACAGATACGCAGTATTTT. The encoded protein is CAISESEGSTDTQYF. The chain combines TRBV10-3 with TRBJ2-3, with D possibly matching TRBD2 (6 bases). Trimming cost V 0 bases and J 0 bases, with 7 bases left between them. This CDR3 has 15 amino acids. CDR1 is ENHRY and CDR2 is SYGVKD in the germline V gene.

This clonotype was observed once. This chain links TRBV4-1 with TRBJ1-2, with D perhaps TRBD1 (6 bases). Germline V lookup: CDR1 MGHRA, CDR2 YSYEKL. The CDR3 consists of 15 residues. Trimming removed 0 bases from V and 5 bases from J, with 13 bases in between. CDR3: CASSQDRGTWYGYTF. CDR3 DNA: TGCGCCAGCAGCCAAGATCGGGGGACATGGTATGGCTACACCTTC.

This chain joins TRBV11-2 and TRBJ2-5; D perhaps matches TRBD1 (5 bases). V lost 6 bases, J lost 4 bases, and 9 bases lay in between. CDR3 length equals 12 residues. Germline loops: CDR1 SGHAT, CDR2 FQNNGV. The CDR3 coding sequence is TGTGCCAGCAGTCAGGGTAGAGAGACCCAGTACTTC. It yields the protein CASSQGRETQYF.

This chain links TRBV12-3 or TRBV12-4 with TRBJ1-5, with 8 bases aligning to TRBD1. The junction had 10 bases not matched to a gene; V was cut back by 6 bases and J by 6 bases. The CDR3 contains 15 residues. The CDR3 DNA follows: TGTGCCAGCAGCTCCCAGACAGGGGCGATTCAGCCCCAGCATTTT. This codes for CASSSQTGAIQPQHF.

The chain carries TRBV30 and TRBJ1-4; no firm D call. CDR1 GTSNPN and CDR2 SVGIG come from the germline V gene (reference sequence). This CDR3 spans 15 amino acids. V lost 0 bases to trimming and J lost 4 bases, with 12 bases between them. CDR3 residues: CAWSVARSLNEKLFF. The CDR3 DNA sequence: TGTGCCTGGAGTGTCGCCAGATCTCTTAATGAAAAACTGTTTTTT.

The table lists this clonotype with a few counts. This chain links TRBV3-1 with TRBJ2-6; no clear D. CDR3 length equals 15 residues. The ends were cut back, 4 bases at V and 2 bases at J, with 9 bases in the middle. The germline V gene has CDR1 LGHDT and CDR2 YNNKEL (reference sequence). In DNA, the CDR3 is TGTGCCAGCAGCCTGCTGGGGACTGGGGCCAACGTCCTGACTTTC. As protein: CASSLLGTGANVLTF. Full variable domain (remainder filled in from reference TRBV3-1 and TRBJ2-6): DTAVSQTPKYLVTQMGNDKSIKCEQNLGHDTMYWYKQDSKKFLKIMFSYNNKELIINETVPNRFSPKSPDKAHLNLHINSLELGDSAVYFCASSLLGTGANVLTFGAGSRLTVL.

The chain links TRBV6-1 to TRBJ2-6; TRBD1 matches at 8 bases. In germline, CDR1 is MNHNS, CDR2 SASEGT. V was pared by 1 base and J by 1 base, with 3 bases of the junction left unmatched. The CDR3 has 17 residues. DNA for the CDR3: TGTGCCAGCAGTGAAGACAGGGGGGTTTCTGGGGCCAACGTCCTGACTTTC. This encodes CASSEDRGVSGANVLTF.

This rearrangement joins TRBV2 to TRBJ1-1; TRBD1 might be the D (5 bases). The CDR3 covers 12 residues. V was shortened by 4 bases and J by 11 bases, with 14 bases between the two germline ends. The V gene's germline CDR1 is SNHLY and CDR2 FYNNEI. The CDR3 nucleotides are TGTGCCAGCAGTGTTCGTCAGGGAACGGCTTTCTTT. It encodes CASSVRQGTAFF.